Listed below are T cell receptor beta chains from one sample, sequenced in a study of blood T cell repertoires in COVID-19. TCRdb's copy holds only in-frame clones and misses some; the assay was immunoSEQ multiplex PCR. Altogether more than 200,000 clones are present, about nine tenths being singletons, with the ten largest covering 5.9%. The material sequenced was peripheral blood. All receptors derive from a man at least 80 years old with acute or convalescent COVID-19. The CDR3 runs from the conserved cysteine through the conserved F or W. Fields, in order: J gene, V gene, clone size, D gene, CDR3 DNA, CDR3 protein. The D gene is left open where the match is weak. A row's size may be missing; if present it is once, few, many or a size class.

TRBJ1-1 TRBV19 - - TGTGCCAGTAGACCGGGACACCTGAACACTGAAGCTTTCTTT CASRPGHLNTEAFF
TRBJ1-2 TRBV2 - - TGTGCCAGCAGTGACAGGGGAAACTATGGCTACACCTTC CASSDRGNYGYTF
TRBJ2-7 TRBV9 once TRBD2 TGTGCCAGCAGCGCCGGGGGGGTCGGATACGAGCAGTACTTC CASSAGGVGYEQYF
TRBJ1-3 TRBV19 - TRBD1 TGTGCCAGTATGTGGACAGGGGCTGGAAACACCATATATTTT CASMWTGAGNTIYF
TRBJ2-7 TRBV4-1 - - TGCGCCAGCAGCCAAGTACCGGGAGCCCGCTACGAGCAGTACTTC CASSQVPGARYEQYF
TRBJ2-1 TRBV7-2 - - TGTGCCAGCAGCCCAGGACCGGGGGTATCCTACAATGAGCAGTTCTTC CASSPGPGVSYNEQFF
TRBJ1-5 TRBV7-9 once TRBD1 TGTGCCAGCAGCCCCGGGACAGGGGCGTATCAGCCCCAGCATTTT CASSPGTGAYQPQHF
TRBJ2-1 TRBV24-1 - TRBD2 TGTGCCACCAGTGATCCAACCGGGACTAGCGCCGCTGAGCAGTTCTTC CATSDPTGTSAAEQFF
TRBJ1-4 TRBV4-2 - - TGTGCCAGCAGCCAGGGGGGATCAGGCGAAAAACTGTTTTTT CASSQGGSGEKLFF
TRBJ2-3 TRBV24-1 - - TGTGCCACCAGTGATGGAGGGTACACAGATACGCAGTATTTT CATSDGGYTDTQYF
TRBJ1-2 TRBV4-2 once - TGTGCCAGCAGCCACCCTTCGGACAGCACCTCATATGGCTACACCTTC CASSHPSDSTSYGYTF
TRBJ1-2 TRBV6-2/TRBV6-3 few - TGTGCCAGCAGTTTGACAGACATTAAAGCTAACTATGGCTACACCTTC CASSLTDIKANYGYTF
TRBJ1-2 TRBV29-1 - - TGCAGCGTTGACCCCAAGCGCGGGGGCTACACCTTC CSVDPKRGGYTF
TRBJ1-5 TRBV18 - TRBD1 TGTGCCAGCTCGAGAACCGGGACAGGGGGTGGCAATCAGCCCCAGCATTTT CASSRTGTGGGNQPQHF
TRBJ1-4 TRBV28 - - TGTGCCAGCAGTTTTTTTGGCACTAATGAAAAACTGTTTTTT CASSFFGTNEKLFF
TRBJ2-1 TRBV7-2 - TRBD2 TGTGCCAGCAGCCCGGGTGGGACTAGAGGCAATGAGCAGTTCTTC CASSPGGTRGNEQFF
TRBJ2-5 TRBV3-1/TRBV3-2 few TRBD2 TGTGCCAGCAGCCAAGAAGCCTCGCTTGGTAGCGGGAGGGCCAGAGAGACCCAGTACTTC CASSQEASLGSGRARETQYF
TRBJ2-1 TRBV7-2 - TRBD2 TGTGCCAGCAGCCCCACTAGCGGGGGGAGCTCCTACAATGAGCAGTTCTTC CASSPTSGGSSYNEQFF
TRBJ1-2 TRBV28 - - TGTGCCAGCAGTACAGGGATTGGCTACACCTTC CASSTGIGYTF
TRBJ2-4 TRBV10-3 - - TGTGCCATCAGTGATCAGATAGGGGTGGCCAAAAACATTCAGTACTTC CAISDQIGVAKNIQYF
TRBJ2-3 TRBV9 - TRBD2 TGTGCCAGCAGCGGTAGCGGGAGTTACACAGATACGCAGTATTTT CASSGSGSYTDTQYF
TRBJ2-5 TRBV18 - TRBD1 TGTGCCAGCTCACCCGGGACAGGGGCCCCACAAGAGACCCAGTACTTC CASSPGTGAPQETQYF
TRBJ2-7 TRBV4-1 - TRBD2 TGCGCCAGCAGCCCGAAGACTAGCGGGAGGTCCTACGAGCAGTACTTC CASSPKTSGRSYEQYF
TRBJ2-6 TRBV4-1 - TRBD1 TGCGCCCGCAGCCGACCCATGGCGACAGGGGGCTCTGGGGCCAACGTCCTGACTTTC CARSRPMATGGSGANVLTF
TRBJ2-3 TRBV7-9 - - TGTGCCAGCAGCTTAGTGGCAGATACAGATACGCAGTATTTT CASSLVADTDTQYF
TRBJ2-2 TRBV15 - - TGTGCCACCAGCAGAGACCAGGCACTAGCCGGGGAGCTGTTTTTT CATSRDQALAGELFF
TRBJ2-2 TRBV12-5 - TRBD1 TGTGCTAGTGCCACGGGACAGGGGGCGATCGGAGTCACCGGGGAGCTGTTTTTT CASATGQGAIGVTGELFF
TRBJ1-6 TRBV6-1 - - TGTGCCAGCAGTGAACAGGGGCATTCACCCCTCCACTTT CASSEQGHSPLHF
TRBJ2-3 TRBV2 - TRBD2 TGTGCCAGCAGTGAAGCGGTAGCGGGAGATACGCAGTATTTT CASSEAVAGDTQYF
TRBJ1-1 TRBV7-2 - TRBD1 TGTGCCAGCAGCTCGACAGGGGCGGGCACTGAAGCTTTCTTT CASSSTGAGTEAFF
TRBJ1-5 TRBV19 - TRBD1 TGTGCCAGTAGTATCCCGACAGGGAGCAATCAGCCCCAGCATTTT CASSIPTGSNQPQHF
TRBJ2-1 TRBV18 - TRBD1 TGTGCCAGCTCACTTGAACCGGGACAGGGGGGAAATGAGCAGTTCTTC CASSLEPGQGGNEQFF
TRBJ1-1 TRBV2 - TRBD1 TGTGCCAGCAGTGGAACAGGGGGAGAAGCTTTCTTT CASSGTGGEAFF
TRBJ2-3 TRBV21-1 - - TGTGCCAGCAGCGGACACCGGTACAGCTACACAGATACGCAGTATTTT CASSGHRYSYTDTQYF
TRBJ2-3 TRBV28 - TRBD2 TGTGCCAGCTACGTCCGGGGGGGCCCAGATACGCAGTATTTT CASYVRGGPDTQYF
TRBJ2-5 TRBV5-1 once - TGCGCCAGCAGCTTGCAGGAGGGCAGGGTAGAGACCCAGTACTTC CASSLQEGRVETQYF
TRBJ1-2 TRBV5-5 - TRBD1 TGTGCCAGCAGCACCTTGGACAGGCAGGCCTATGGCTACACCTTC CASSTLDRQAYGYTF
TRBJ2-3 TRBV18 - TRBD2 TGTGCCAGCTCACCACCGCGGCTAGCGGGGAACACAGATACGCAGTATTTT CASSPPRLAGNTDTQYF
TRBJ2-5 TRBV6-5 - TRBD1 TGTGCCAGCAGGATACAGGGGGCGCGGGAGACCCAGTACTTC CASRIQGARETQYF
TRBJ2-1 TRBV27 - - TGTGCCAGCAGTTTTATGCCCGGAGGATACAATGAGCAGTTCTTC CASSFMPGGYNEQFF
TRBJ2-1 TRBV11-2 - TRBD1 TGTGCCAGCAGCTTAGTACTTTTGGGACAGGGCAGGAATGAGCAGTTCTTC CASSLVLLGQGRNEQFF
TRBJ2-1 TRBV30 - - TGTGCCTGGAGTGTGGGAGTGGAGCAGTTCTTC CAWSVGVEQFF
TRBJ1-5 TRBV7-6 - - TGTGCCAGCAGCTTAACGACAGGACGTCAGCCCCAGCATTTT CASSLTTGRQPQHF
TRBJ2-7 TRBV30 - TRBD1 TGTGCCTGGAGTCCGCACTCACCTAGACAGGGCTACGAGCAGTACTTC CAWSPHSPRQGYEQYF
TRBJ1-1 TRBV5-4 - - TGTGCCAGCAGCCGAGAACTGAACACTGAAGCTTTCTTT CASSRELNTEAFF
TRBJ2-5 TRBV14 - TRBD2 TGTGCCAGCAGCCACTCCCCCCTAGCGGGAGGATTGAAGACCCAGTACTTC CASSHSPLAGGLKTQYF
TRBJ1-5 TRBV19 - - TGTGCCAGTAGTACAGGTAGTTATCAGCCCCAGCATTTT CASSTGSYQPQHF
TRBJ1-4 TRBV5-1 - - TGCGCCAGCAGCCCGGAATGGGGGGGCGAAAAACTGTTTTTT CASSPEWGGEKLFF
TRBJ2-5 TRBV3-1/TRBV3-2 once - TGTGCCAGCAGCCAAGATCTGCCGGGTGAGCAAGAGACCCAGTACTTC CASSQDLPGEQETQYF
TRBJ2-2 TRBV7-8 - TRBD1 TGTGCCAGCAGCATCGGACAGGGCTATAACACCGGGGAGCTGTTTTTT CASSIGQGYNTGELFF
TRBJ1-2 TRBV7-3 - TRBD1 TGTGCCAGCAGCTCCCAAGGACAGGGTGGCTACACCTTC CASSSQGQGGYTF
TRBJ1-1 TRBV5-1 - - TGCGCCAGCAGCACGGACATGAACACTGAAGCTTTCTTT CASSTDMNTEAFF
TRBJ1-2 TRBV6-6 once TRBD1 TGTGCCAGCAGTTACGGACAGGGGGCGTTCGGCTATGGCTACACCTTC CASSYGQGAFGYGYTF